The 7 T cell receptor beta chains listed next were all sequenced from one sample in a study of blood T cells in healthy people across ages. A second 7 to 11 cycle PCR used barcoded and J-beta primers. One entry per CDR3 protein results from TCRdb running MiXCR on the 5' RACE reads. The repertoire holds over a million distinct CDR3 sequences, with about 23% as singletons. The same sample was also studied in work on T cells of mothers and their children.

Sample: blood. The receptor source for this set is a girl aged 2 to 10 in good health.

This clonotype was counted between two and nine times. The chain combines TRBV7-9 with TRBJ2-2; a weak D match, TRBD2 (5 bases). In germline, CDR1 is SEHNR, CDR2 FQNEAQ (reference sequence). Trimming took 5 bases from V and 2 from J, leaving 9 bases between them. CDR3 length: 14 amino acids. The CDR3 protein is CASSESGNTGELFF. The CDR3 DNA follows: TGTGCCAGCAGCGAGAGCGGAAACACCGGGGAGCTGTTTTTT.

The CDR3 loop is CASSYGANGYTF. As DNA, the CDR3 is TGTGCCAGCAGTTACGGGGCAAATGGCTACACCTTC. The chain uses TRBV6-2 or TRBV6-3 and TRBJ1-2; a possible D gene is TRBD1 (5 bases). This CDR3 contains 12 residues. Trimming removed 2 bases from V and 6 bases from J, with 7 bases in between. Germline lookup yields CDR1 MNHEY and CDR2 SVGEGT.

The V and J genes are TRBV20-1 and TRBJ1-2; no reliable D call. The CDR3 has 13 residues. Deletions cut 6 bases from V and 7 bases from J, with 18 bases between. CDR1 and CDR2 (germline): DFQATT, SNEGSKA (reference sequence). CDR3 region: CSAPGSRAGGYTF. The CDR3 DNA is TGCAGTGCCCCGGGCTCCCGGGCGGGTGGCTACACCTTC.

The V call is TRBV29-1, the J call TRBJ2-3; D is undetermined. The CDR3 covers 11 residues. V lost 5 bases and J 6 bases, leaving 9 bases between the germline ends. Germline V lookup: CDR1 SQVTM, CDR2 ANQGSEA. DNA for the CDR3: TGCAGCGTTTTCTTGGGGGATACGCAGTATTTT. This sequence encodes CSVFLGDTQYF.

The chain recombines TRBV20-1 with TRBJ2-5; the match to TRBD2 covers 12 bases. With the DNA end fitting TRBJ2-1 better, the J assignment may be wrong. Germline CDR1 is DFQATT and CDR2 is SNEGSKA (reference sequence). The CDR3 is made up of 14 amino acids. In DNA form, the CDR3 reads TGCAGTGCTAGCCTAGCGGGAGGGTACAATGAGCAGTTCTTC. Residues: CSASLAGGYNEQFF.

The chain employs TRBV7-2 and TRBJ2-7; no clear D. In germline, CDR1 is SGHTA, CDR2 FQGNSA. The CDR3 covers 13 residues. V was trimmed by 1 base and J by 9 bases, leaving 13 bases between them. The CDR3 protein is CASSLGIFTGQYF. The CDR3 coding sequence is TGTGCCAGCAGCTTAGGGATTTTTACGGGGCAGTACTTC.

The chain combines TRBV6-5 with TRBJ2-5; D is perhaps TRBD2 (6 bases). The length of the CDR3 is 14 residues. V dropped 4 bases and J dropped 11 bases, with 20 bases sitting between them. Looked up from germline, CDR1 is MNHEY and CDR2 is SVGAGI. The CDR3 sequence is CASSLSRGLSGQYF. The CDR3 DNA reads as TGTGCCAGCAGTTTGTCCCGGGGGTTGAGCGGGCAGTACTTC.